This TCR beta chain was sequenced during a study of neoadjuvant anti-PD-1 for oral cavity cancer. The overall study: Non-progressing patients received a fourth nivolumab dose near day 43, then surgery on days 50-56.

Germline loops: CDR1 SGHTA, CDR2 FQGTGA. V was cut by 5 bases and J by 7 bases, with 14 bases left in between. The CDR3 covers 13 residues. Points on this clone: Its specificity is not known.

Patients were newly diagnosed with stage II-IVA oral cavity squamous cell carcinoma without prior systemic or radiation treatment. The patients had HPV-negative, locally advanced oral cavity squamous cell carcinoma. Profiling relied on immunoSEQ multiplex PCR, and the TCRdb table lists in-frame clones only, not all of them. The profile shows roughly 14,000 clones, roughly 67% of them singletons. Findings and limits, study-wide: Non-responders to neoadjuvant nivolumab had significantly more clonal PBMC T cells than responders.

This sequence was found in a person aged 35-79 years with oral cavity squamous cell carcinoma. Sequencing was performed on PBMCs, taken before nivolumab (anti-PD-1) treatment. The chain is built from TRBV7-3 and TRBJ1-1; D not resolved. CDR3 nucleotides: TGTGCCAGCAGCGCTACGGGAGAGGTTGAAGCTTTCTTT. Translating gives CASSATGEVEAFF.